This T cell receptor (beta chain) emerged from a study of glioma-infiltrating T cells. The study, taken as a whole, reports: Tissue and blood shared very few CDR3 sequences. Tissue-blood divergence was below expectation in non-neoplastic patients, above in gliomas.

This clonotype has just a few counts. The antigen is not known. Compared with germline, one end of the junction differs, possibly owing to a read error. Using RNA template, CDR3s of TCR alpha and beta were amplified with iRepertoire arm-PCR. Tissue mRNA or PBMC total RNA, 100-400 ng, went into one-step reverse transcription and amplification. TCRdb recomputed calls from the multiplex PCR reads with MiXCR, one row per CDR3 protein. The data contain around 190,000 distinct CDR3 sequences, roughly a third of them singletons. CDR3 length: 15 residues. The germline V gene encodes CDR1 LNHDA and CDR2 SQIVND (reference sequence).

The rearrangement uses TRBV19 and TRBJ2-7; D remains ambiguous. The clonotype originates from a human donor with low-grade glioma or glioblastoma, undergoing nonglioma brain surgery, or in good health (not recorded which). Sequencing used glioma tissue, nonneoplastic brain tissue, or PBMCs (not recorded which). The CDR3 nucleotides read TGTGCCAGTAGTTTGTCAGTGGAAGGACCCGGCGAGCAGCACTTC. Encoded protein: CASSLSVEGPGEQHF.